This T cell receptor beta chain is drawn from a study of blood T cell repertoires in COVID-19. The CDR3 consists of 15 residues. The J segment lost 8 bases and the V segment lost 6 bases, leaving 8 bases of the junction unmatched. Germline V lookup: CDR1 KGHSH, CDR2 LQKENI. Clones were sequenced by immunoSEQ multiplex PCR, and TCRdb holds only the in-frame ones, with some missing. The table shows 270,000 or so clones, with 86% occurring only once. This TCR was recovered from a woman in her 30s with active or convalescent COVID-19. What was sequenced was peripheral blood. V usage is TRBV18 and J usage is TRBJ1-6, with 9 bases identical to TRBD1. CDR3 bases: TGTGCCAGCTCGATAAAAGACAGGGGGGATTCACCCCTCCACTTT. This sequence encodes CASSIKDRGDSPLHF.